These T cell receptor beta chains were read from a single sample in a study of T cells in tumors after PD-1 blockade. TCRdb's copy holds only in-frame clones and misses some; the assay was immunoSEQ multiplex PCR. This sample has approximately 50,000 clones; approximately 79% occur once, and the top ten carry 8% to 9.5%. Sample: PBMCs, taken before anti-PD-1 therapy. The receptors originated from a human donor with advanced basal cell or squamous cell carcinoma (not recorded which). Both conserved end residues are part of each CDR3. The order of the fields is CDR3 protein, CDR3 DNA, V gene, D gene, clone size, J gene. D genes are given only for firm matches. Clone size is stated in some rows and not others, as once, few, many or a class when expanded.

cdr3_aa: CASSLDRGLTYEQYF; cdr3_nt: TGTGCCAGCAGCTTGGACAGGGGCCTGACCTACGAGCAGTACTTC; v_call: TRBV7-2; d_call: TRBD1; clone_size: NA; j_call: TRBJ2-7
cdr3_aa: CASSSRGRGETQYF; cdr3_nt: TGTGCCAGTAGTTCTCGGGGGAGAGGGGAGACCCAGTACTTC; v_call: TRBV19; d_call: NA; clone_size: NA; j_call: TRBJ2-5
cdr3_aa: CSVELGTSGSSSYNEQFF; cdr3_nt: TGCAGCGTTGAACTCGGGACTAGCGGGAGTTCTTCCTACAATGAGCAGTTCTTC; v_call: TRBV29-1; d_call: TRBD2; clone_size: NA; j_call: TRBJ2-1
cdr3_aa: CASSEGHSRGSIQYF; cdr3_nt: TGCGCCAGCAGCGAAGGCCACTCCAGGGGTTCCATTCAGTACTTC; v_call: TRBV5-1; d_call: NA; clone_size: NA; j_call: TRBJ2-4
cdr3_aa: CASSQDHGLDEQYF; cdr3_nt: TGCGCCAGCAGCCAAGATCATGGGCTCGACGAGCAGTACTTC; v_call: TRBV4-1; d_call: NA; clone_size: NA; j_call: TRBJ2-7
cdr3_aa: CASSPKPYQGGNTIYF; cdr3_nt: TGTGCCAGCAGCCCAAAACCATACCAGGGAGGAAACACCATATATTTT; v_call: TRBV13; d_call: NA; clone_size: NA; j_call: TRBJ1-3
cdr3_aa: CASTPQGVNNEQFF; cdr3_nt: TGTGCCAGCACCCCACAGGGGGTGAACAATGAGCAGTTCTTC; v_call: TRBV6-5; d_call: TRBD1; clone_size: NA; j_call: TRBJ2-1
cdr3_aa: CASSLALDEQFF; cdr3_nt: TGTGCCAGCAGCTTAGCTTTAGATGAGCAGTTCTTC; v_call: TRBV7-9; d_call: NA; clone_size: once; j_call: TRBJ2-1
cdr3_aa: CASSSGQGYVPQHF; cdr3_nt: TGTGCCAGCAGCTCGGGACAGGGGTACGTCCCCCAGCATTTT; v_call: TRBV28; d_call: TRBD1; clone_size: NA; j_call: TRBJ1-5
cdr3_aa: CASSLGTGGRSEQFF; cdr3_nt: TGTGCCAGCAGCCTAGGGACAGGGGGCAGGAGTGAGCAGTTCTTC; v_call: TRBV7-9; d_call: TRBD1; clone_size: NA; j_call: TRBJ2-1
cdr3_aa: CASSYSSTAEDSNYGYTF; cdr3_nt: TGTGCCAGCAGTTACTCGAGTACGGCCGAAGATTCTAACTATGGCTACACCTTC; v_call: TRBV6-2/TRBV6-3; d_call: NA; clone_size: NA; j_call: TRBJ1-2
cdr3_aa: CASSQDLGRGSYNEQFF; cdr3_nt: TGCGCCAGCAGCCAAGATCTGGGACGGGGCTCCTACAATGAGCAGTTCTTC; v_call: TRBV4-1; d_call: NA; clone_size: once; j_call: TRBJ2-1
cdr3_aa: CATGRGGANTGELFF; cdr3_nt: TGTGCCACCGGCAGGGGGGGGGCGAACACCGGGGAGCTGTTTTTT; v_call: TRBV15; d_call: NA; clone_size: NA; j_call: TRBJ2-2
cdr3_aa: CASSPWRNMGDTQYF; cdr3_nt: TGTGCCAGCAGTCCCTGGAGGAATATGGGAGATACGCAGTATTTT; v_call: TRBV6-6; d_call: NA; clone_size: NA; j_call: TRBJ2-3
cdr3_aa: CASSLDNSGKVVSGNTIYF; cdr3_nt: TGTGCCAGCAGCTTAGATAATTCGGGGAAGGTGGTTTCTGGAAACACCATATATTTT; v_call: TRBV7-8; d_call: NA; clone_size: NA; j_call: TRBJ1-3
cdr3_aa: CASSLGSGGVDTQYF; cdr3_nt: TGTGCCAGCAGCTTGGGGTCAGGGGGCGTGGATACGCAGTATTTT; v_call: TRBV5-4; d_call: TRBD1; clone_size: NA; j_call: TRBJ2-3
cdr3_aa: CASTMKGQGSAFF; cdr3_nt: TGTGCCAGCACCATGAAGGGACAGGGGAGCGCTTTCTTT; v_call: TRBV6-5; d_call: TRBD1; clone_size: NA; j_call: TRBJ1-1
cdr3_aa: CASSLDRGSSDTQYF; cdr3_nt: TGTGCCAGCAGTTTGGACAGGGGGTCATCAGATACGCAGTATTTT; v_call: TRBV2; d_call: TRBD1; clone_size: few; j_call: TRBJ2-3
cdr3_aa: CAISESRIGGHNQPQHF; cdr3_nt: TGTGCCATCAGTGAGTCCAGGATTGGGGGCCACAATCAGCCCCAGCATTTT; v_call: TRBV10-3; d_call: NA; clone_size: once; j_call: TRBJ1-5
cdr3_aa: CSVGTSGSPDTQYF; cdr3_nt: TGCAGCGTTGGGACTAGCGGGAGCCCCGATACGCAGTATTTT; v_call: TRBV29-1; d_call: TRBD2; clone_size: NA; j_call: TRBJ2-3
cdr3_aa: CASSPSGRSGYIQYF; cdr3_nt: TGTGCCAGCAGCCCGAGCGGACGTAGTGGATACATTCAGTACTTC; v_call: TRBV2; d_call: NA; clone_size: NA; j_call: TRBJ2-4
cdr3_aa: CASSQEDQTRAQYF; cdr3_nt: TGTGCCAGCAGCCAAGAGGACCAGACACGAGCGCAGTATTTT; v_call: TRBV3-1/TRBV3-2; d_call: NA; clone_size: NA; j_call: TRBJ2-3
cdr3_aa: CASSLDRGINQPQHF; cdr3_nt: TGTGCCAGCAGCTTAGACAGGGGAATCAATCAGCCCCAGCATTTT; v_call: TRBV7-8; d_call: TRBD1; clone_size: NA; j_call: TRBJ1-5
cdr3_aa: CASSLVRASGRGYEQYF; cdr3_nt: TGTGCCAGCAGCTTAGTCCGGGCTAGCGGGAGGGGGTACGAGCAGTACTTC; v_call: TRBV7-2; d_call: TRBD2; clone_size: NA; j_call: TRBJ2-7
cdr3_aa: CASSLGTGDTQYF; cdr3_nt: TGTGCCAGCAGCTTAGGGACTGGAGATACGCAGTATTTT; v_call: TRBV7-3; d_call: NA; clone_size: NA; j_call: TRBJ2-3
cdr3_aa: CAISELTGGPNTEAFF; cdr3_nt: TGTGCCATCAGTGAGTTGACAGGGGGACCAAACACTGAAGCTTTCTTT; v_call: TRBV10-3; d_call: TRBD1; clone_size: once; j_call: TRBJ1-1
cdr3_aa: CSVVGSRGTDTQYF; cdr3_nt: TGCAGCGTTGTGGGTAGTCGCGGCACAGATACGCAGTATTTT; v_call: TRBV29-1; d_call: NA; clone_size: NA; j_call: TRBJ2-3
cdr3_aa: CASKKREGTGELFF; cdr3_nt: TGTGCCAGCAAAAAGCGGGAGGGAACCGGGGAGCTGTTTTTT; v_call: TRBV2; d_call: TRBD2; clone_size: NA; j_call: TRBJ2-2
cdr3_aa: CASSLFPQAQPQHF; cdr3_nt: TGTGCCAGCAGTTTATTCCCACAGGCCCAGCCCCAGCATTTT; v_call: TRBV27; d_call: NA; clone_size: NA; j_call: TRBJ1-5
cdr3_aa: CASSVGVGGGAQETQYF; cdr3_nt: TGTGCCAGCAGCGTAGGTGTAGGCGGGGGGGCACAAGAGACCCAGTACTTC; v_call: TRBV9; d_call: TRBD2; clone_size: NA; j_call: TRBJ2-5